This T cell receptor beta chain was captured in a study of blood T cells in healthy people across ages. Germline lookup yields CDR1 MGHDK and CDR2 SYGVNS. The V end lost 5 bases, the J end lost 8 bases, and 12 bases lay between the germline ends. CDR3 length: 12 amino acids. This clonotype came up many times. Its specificity is not known. Study findings and constraints: The study found more naive CD4+ cells and higher diversity in long-lived than aged donors. There was a strong correlation between TCR beta diversity and naive T cell percentage.

The use of a sample-barcoded 5' primer and a J-beta primer mix characterized a second PCR of about 6 to 11 cycles. Every single cDNA molecule received a tag from a template-switch adaptor with 12 random nucleotides. TCRdb ran MiXCR on the 5' RACE reads and lists one entry per CDR3 protein. The sample lists roughly 1,800,000 distinct CDR3 sequences, around half occurring once. The sample consisted of blood. The chain recombines TRBV25-1 with TRBJ1-2, with D possibly TRBD1 on 5 matching bases. This sequence originates from a woman aged 40 to 50 in good health. The CDR3 is CASSRQGRGYTF. The DNA for the CDR3 is TGTGCCAGCAGTAGGCAGGGCCGGGGCTACACCTTC.